The present TCR beta chain was sequenced within a study of cytomegalovirus exposure and HLA in healthy donors. Study-level results: Highest at DRB1 and lowest at HLA-C, TCR association rates differed among HLA loci in a later analysis. Some public TCRs appeared in many individuals, while most sequences were rare. Later, an analysis found that common viral pathogens appeared to be linked with several of the most significant clusters.

The CDR3 has 13 amino acids. Trimming left V 6 bases short and J 4 bases short, with 12 bases between. CDR1 is MNHEY, CDR2 SVGAGI, per germline. The PCR employed 60 Vbeta primers together with 13 Jbeta primers. Some clones are missing from TCRdb's copy, which holds only in-frame ones; the method was immunoSEQ multiplex PCR. Of a few hundred thousand clones in the sample, over 85% were seen once. Notes on this clone: Antigen unknown.

Sequencing was performed on PBMCs. The sequence derives from a woman aged 18-35 years in good health and CMV-seronegative. The chain uses TRBV6-5 and TRBJ1-1; D is uncertain. The CDR3 DNA follows: TGTGCCAGCAGGCCCGCCGGCGGCACTGAAGCTTTCTTT. Its protein is CASRPAGGTEAFF.